This T cell receptor beta chain was identified in a study of shared clonotypes between healthy human individuals (dated by TCRdb to about 2020). Regarding the research as a whole: The cohort included three men and a couple of women between 18 and 49 years of age. To increase sequencing depth and limit assay-specific biases, different laboratories used diverse techniques to prepare libraries and sequence TCR repertoires. Each donor's leukapheresis produced roughly between roughly 0.94 and 9.5 billion PBMCs. Blood TCR repertoires of about five healthy adults were deeply sequenced to estimate repertoire size and the extent of clonotype sharing between individuals. What the research found in general, with its limitations: Based on pairwise subsampling, the degree of clonotype sharing among donors was expected to be affected by sequencing depth. Only blood was sampled, and tissue TCR repertoires likely differ from those in blood. Because the study included only a small number of donors, the genetic and exposure-history diversity represented was limited.

Using the deep immunoSEQ assay, TCR CDR3 regions were amplified from genomic DNA by multiplex PCR. For each cell subset, the extracted genomic DNA was distributed evenly across all wells of several immunoSEQ 96-well plates, and each plate served as one replicate. For unsorted PBMC, 300 ng genomic DNA, equal to about 29,000 T cell genomes, was loaded into each replicate PCR. Ten immunoSEQ deep assay plates were used to sequence the unsorted PBMC genomic DNA. Purified libraries were quantified with a Qubit 3.0 fluorometer, sized on a Bioanalyzer 2100, and re-quantified with the KAPA Library Quantification kit. A separate single-read 150-cycle Illumina NextSeq 550 flow cell was used to sequence each immunoSEQ 96-well plate. Under the source paper's analysis protocol: Because the immunoSEQ output included only junctional sequences and no quality scores, the filtering could not be the same as the filtering used for full-length reads. Sequences were annotated with PyIR, a Python wrapper for IgBLAST v1.9, and V/J genes and CDR3 were assigned using IMGT germline references. Reads were removed for weak V/J assignments (E-value above 1e-6), missing CDR3, stop codons, out-of-frame junctions, or ambiguous translated residues. V3J clonotypes were defined by identical inferred V gene, J gene, and CDR3 amino acid sequence. Percentage overlap between repertoires was calculated by dividing the number of shared unique clonotypes by the size of the smaller repertoire. Three approaches were used to assess repertoire richness: RTK rarefaction, the Chao1 estimator, and Recon v2.1 estimates of unobserved clonotypes. Entries here come from immuneACCESS through TCRdb and include only in-frame sequences with V and J called. Some clones fail to appear in such tables; in the studies checked, an unresolved V gene covers under half of the shortfall, and the cause of the remainder is unknown. The V and J calls and clone size are taken from that table; D and trimming were inferred from the DNA. For this sample the table gives about 480,000 clones, of which about three quarters were detected only once. The ten largest clones capture 12% of the sample.

Remarks on this clone: No cognate antigen has been identified for it. Per-base qualities were not stored, and no clone one base away is much larger.

From a lookup of the germline V gene, CDR1 and CDR2 are SNHLY and FYNNEI. From the cysteine up to the phenylalanine, the CDR3 has a length of 15 residues. Just the 45-base CDR3 DNA is kept, in frame starting at base 1. The germline V and J ends show losses of 6 bases and 5 bases respectively, and no gene match explains 7 bases of the junction. The donors were healthy, HIV-negative adults with no recently reported acute infections or vaccinations. Every donor was a Caucasian adult residing in Nashville, Tennessee, USA. For unsorted samples, tens of millions of PBMCs were counted, and genomic DNA was extracted using the QIAamp DNA Blood Mini kit. Blood was collected by leukapheresis, and PBMCs were isolated by Ficoll-Histopaque density gradient centrifugation and then cryopreserved in liquid nitrogen vapor phase.

The source material was PBMCs. This chain joins TRBV2 to TRBJ2-2; 9 junctional bases match TRBD2. This TCR was recovered from a woman aged 40 to 50 in good health. Some clones in this sample may be carry-over from other donors' samples. Here the CDR3 is given as CASRALAGDTGELFF. The DNA sequence follows: TGTGCCAGCAGGGCATTAGCGGGAGATACCGGGGAGCTGTTTTTT.